The 24 T cell receptor beta chains below all came from one sample that was sequenced in a study of cytomegalovirus exposure and HLA in healthy donors. The PCR had 60 Vbeta and 13 Jbeta primers. The table came from immunoSEQ multiplex PCR; TCRdb's copy has only in-frame clones and leaves some out. The sample contains roughly 190,000 clones, 87% of which appear only once. Material: PBMCs. The receptors come from a man aged 30 to 39 in good health and CMV-seronegative.

This rearrangement joins TRBV18 to TRBJ1-2, with TRBD1 as a possible D gene (6 bases). Trimming left V 2 bases short and J 2 bases short, with 15 bases between. Germline V gives CDR1 KGHSH, CDR2 LQKENI. This CDR3 contains 16 residues. The CDR3 region has the DNA TGTGCCAGCTCACCAGTGGGGGGGGCTACCAACTATGGCTACACCTTC. Translating it yields CASSPVGGATNYGYTF.

The rearrangement links TRBV6-1 to TRBJ1-2, with D perhaps matching TRBD1 (6 bases). The germline gives CDR1 MNHNS, CDR2 SASEGT. This CDR3 spans 13 amino acids. Trimming took off 6 bases at V and 10 bases at J, with 18 bases between the two ends. This chain's CDR3 is CASRNAAGEIYTF. The CDR3 bases are TGTGCCAGCAGGAACGCCGCAGGGGAAATCTACACCTTC.

The chain recombines TRBV5-4 with TRBJ2-3, with TRBD2 matching over 7 bases. Germline trimming cut 4 bases from V and 2 bases from J; bases unmatched to any gene: 7. Germline assignment: CDR1 SGHNT and CDR2 YYREEE (reference sequence). The CDR3 is 15 residues long. CDR3 loop: CASSRTRTTTDTQYF. CDR3 DNA: TGTGCCAGCAGCCGGACTAGAACTACCACAGATACGCAGTATTTT.

The chain links TRBV11-2 to TRBJ1-6; TRBD1 aligns across 7 bases. With V trimmed by 1 base and J by 7 bases, 4 bases remained unmatched. This CDR3 has 15 residues. Germline CDR1 and CDR2: SGHAT and FQNNGV. Here the CDR3 reads CASSLGGQQNSPLHF. The CDR3 DNA is TGTGCCAGCAGCTTAGGGGGACAGCAGAATTCACCCCTCCACTTT.

The chain uses TRBV5-4 and TRBJ2-1, with a possible D match to TRBD1 (6 bases). The CDR3 has 17 amino acids. Trimming left V 5 bases short and J 1 base short, with 19 bases between. In germline, CDR1 is SGHNT, CDR2 YYREEE (reference sequence). CDR3 nucleotide sequence: TGTGCCAGCAGTACTCAGGGGTCGACGGGTTCCTACAATGAGCAGTTCTTC. Amino acid sequence: CASSTQGSTGSYNEQFF.

The chain recombines TRBV19 with TRBJ1-1; 10 bases align to TRBD1. The CDR3 contains 16 residues. With 7 bases clipped from V and 1 base from J, the junction kept 9 bases outside the gene matches. Per the germline V gene, CDR1 is LNHDA and CDR2 is SQIVND (reference sequence). CDR3 nucleotide sequence: TGTGCCAGTACCTTCTTGACAGGGGGCGCGAACACTGAAGCTTTCTTT. Amino acid sequence: CASTFLTGGANTEAFF.

The V call is TRBV6-5, the J call TRBJ2-1, with TRBD1 identical over 11 bases. The CDR3 contains 16 residues. The J segment lost 8 bases and the V segment lost 4 bases, leaving 10 bases of the junction unmatched. Germline-derived CDR1 and CDR2 are MNHEY and SVGAGI. CDR3 nucleotide sequence: TGTGCCAGCAGTTCCCACCCGGGACAGGGGGACGATGAGCAGTTCTTC. Its translation: CASSSHPGQGDDEQFF.

The chain recombines TRBV5-1 with TRBJ2-2; TRBD2 might be the D (7 bases). V was trimmed by 5 bases and J by 1 base, leaving 15 bases between them. The CDR3 has 16 residues. Germline V CDR1 and CDR2: SGHRS, YFSETQ. CDR3 bases: TGCGCCAGCAGACGGGGGGCCAACTGGAACACCGGGGAGCTGTTTTTT. It is translated as CASRRGANWNTGELFF.

This clone is a singleton in its sample. The J gene is TRBJ1-2, the V gene TRBV5-1, with D possibly being TRBD1 (5 bases). The V and J ends lost 4 bases and 4 bases respectively, with 11 bases between them. Looked up from germline, CDR1 is SGHRS and CDR2 is YFSETQ. The CDR3 runs 13 residues. The CDR3 nucleotides read TGCGCCAGCAGCCTCGGACAAAGCTATGGCTACACCTTC. Its protein product is CASSLGQSYGYTF.

V gene TRBV7-2 combines with J gene TRBJ2-7; 10 positions match TRBD2. The CDR3 covers 15 residues. Trimming took 5 bases from V and 4 from J; bases not matched to a gene: 8. CDR1 is SGHTA, CDR2 FQGNSA, per germline. CDR3 amino acids: CASSPWTSGVYEQYF. CDR3 coding DNA: TGTGCCAGCAGCCCATGGACTAGCGGAGTTTACGAGCAGTACTTC.

The CDR3 loop reads CASSQPTGRTYEQYF. The CDR3 DNA reads TGCGCCAGCAGCCAACCGACAGGCCGGACCTACGAGCAGTACTTC. The chain combines TRBV4-1 with TRBJ2-7, with a possible D match to TRBD1 (6 bases). Trimming pared 2 bases from V and 2 bases from J, leaving 13 bases between. This CDR3 comprises 15 residues. Germline loops: CDR1 MGHRA, CDR2 YSYEKL.

The rearrangement uses TRBV27 and TRBJ2-6; D not resolved. Germline CDR1 MNHEY, CDR2 SMNVEV (reference sequence). Between the trimmed V and J ends, which lost 3 bases and 2 bases, there was a span of 5 bases. This CDR3 region has 14 residues. In DNA form, the CDR3 reads TGTGCCAGCAGTTTGCGAGCTGGGGCCAACGTCCTGACTTTC. Protein: CASSLRAGANVLTF.

This clone was recorded only once. This chain joins TRBV14 and TRBJ1-5, with D maybe TRBD1 (6 bases). The CDR3 extends over 19 amino acids. Trimming removed 0 bases at V and 0 bases at J, with 18 bases between. Germline CDR1 SGHDN, CDR2 FVKESK. The CDR3 sequence is CASSQEGRGLVNSNQPQHF. The CDR3 DNA follows: TGTGCCAGCAGCCAAGAGGGCAGGGGATTGGTAAATAGCAATCAGCCCCAGCATTTT.

This chain joins TRBV2 and TRBJ1-5, with D perhaps matching TRBD1 (6 bases). The CDR3 extends over 15 amino acids. CDR1 SNHLY and CDR2 FYNNEI come from the germline V gene. V dropped 2 bases and J dropped 1 base, with 9 bases sitting between them. CDR3 coding DNA: TGTGCCAGCAGTGAACCAGGGGTCAGCAATCAGCCCCAGCATTTT. The encoded protein is CASSEPGVSNQPQHF.

The V and J genes are TRBV2 and TRBJ1-4; the D is unclear. V was cut by 7 bases and J by 0 bases, with 9 bases left in between. The CDR3 totals 14 residues. Germline values: CDR1 SNHLY, CDR2 FYNNEI. This CDR3 reads CASKPDSTNEKLFF. DNA for the CDR3: TGTGCCAGCAAGCCGGACTCAACTAATGAAAAACTGTTTTTT.

J is TRBJ1-5 and V is TRBV2; 10 bases align to TRBD1. This CDR3 spans 17 amino acids. The germline CDR1 and CDR2 sequences are SNHLY and FYNNEI. The ends lost 8 bases at V and 4 bases at J; junction bases unmatched: 14. The CDR3 DNA reads as TGTGCCAGCGCGACAGGGGGCCTTCCCCGTACTAATCAGCCCCAGCATTTT. Its translation is CASATGGLPRTNQPQHF.

The V call is TRBV27, the J call TRBJ2-7; 12 bases agree with TRBD1. Germline trimming cut 6 bases from V and 5 bases from J; bases unmatched to any gene: 2. CDR3 length: 13 residues. CDR1 is MNHEY, CDR2 SMNVEV, per germline (reference sequence). In DNA form, the CDR3 reads TGTGCCAGCAGCGGGGACAGGGGGCACGAGCAGTACTTC. Its translation: CASSGDRGHEQYF.

The rearrangement links TRBV28 to TRBJ2-7; D gene ambiguous. The CDR3 loop spans 11 amino acids. Deletions cut 5 bases from V and 5 bases from J, with 7 bases between. Germline V gene sequence: CDR1 MDHEN, CDR2 SYDVKM. The CDR3 is CASSTPDEQYF. CDR3 bases: TGTGCCAGCAGTACGCCGGACGAGCAGTACTTC.

This clone turned up a few times. The V call is TRBV6-4, the J call TRBJ2-7; 9 bases are a match to TRBD1. This CDR3 contains 13 residues. Germline V gene lookup returns CDR1 MRHNA and CDR2 SNTAGT. V lost 5 bases, J lost 6 bases, and 5 bases stayed unmatched. CDR3 residues: CASSRDRAAEQYF. The CDR3 nucleotides are TGTGCCAGCAGTCGGGACAGGGCCGCCGAGCAGTACTTC.

This sequence joins TRBV28 and TRBJ2-7, with TRBD1 matching 7 bases. Germline assignment: CDR1 MDHEN and CDR2 SYDVKM. V shed 6 bases, J shed 3 bases, and the junction held 5 bases outside the gene matches. This CDR3 is 13 amino acids long. The CDR3 DNA is TGTGCCAGCAGCGGCGGACAGGTCTACGAGCAGTACTTC. Protein sequence: CASSGGQVYEQYF.

V usage is TRBV7-9 and J usage is TRBJ2-7; 10 bases fit TRBD1. J gave up 5 bases and V 6 bases, and 7 bases lay outside the gene matches. Looked up from germline, CDR1 is SEHNR and CDR2 is FQNEAQ (reference sequence). The CDR3 length is 14 residues. CDR3 sequence (DNA): TGTGCCAGCAGTTTCGGGACAGGGGTCCACGAGCAGTACTTC. This translates into CASSFGTGVHEQYF. Full variable domain (outside the CDR3, taken from reference TRBV7-9 and TRBJ2-7): DTGVSQNPRHKITKRGQNVTFRCDPISEHNRLYWYRQTLGQGPEFLTYFQNEAQLEKSRLLSDRFSAERPKGSFSTLEIQRTEQGDSAMYLCASSFGTGVHEQYFGPGTRLTVT.

The chain carries TRBV18 and TRBJ2-1; a possible D gene is TRBD2 (5 bases). Trimming stripped 2 bases from V and 3 bases from J, with 11 bases between. Germline V gives CDR1 KGHSH, CDR2 LQKENI. There are 15 residues in the CDR3. CDR3: CASSPGEGIYNEQFF. CDR3 coding DNA: TGTGCCAGCTCACCAGGAGAGGGAATCTACAATGAGCAGTTCTTC.

This chain joins TRBV19 and TRBJ1-1; D remains unclear. Germline-derived CDR1 and CDR2 are LNHDA and SQIVND (reference sequence). This CDR3 is built from 13 residues. V lost 3 bases and J lost 2, with 7 bases in between. In DNA, the CDR3 is TGTGCCAGTAGTATCACATACAACACTGAAGCTTTCTTT. Amino acids: CASSITYNTEAFF.

This clone was detected a few times. This chain links TRBV10-3 with TRBJ2-5, with 7 bases that match TRBD2. The DNA matches TRBJ2-7 better at its end, which makes the J call doubtful. CDR3 length: 14 residues. Germline V CDR1 and CDR2: ENHRY, SYGVKD. The CDR3 loop reads CAIRPGREHHEQYF. CDR3 sequence (DNA): TGTGCCATCAGACCCGGGCGGGAGCACCACGAGCAGTACTTC.